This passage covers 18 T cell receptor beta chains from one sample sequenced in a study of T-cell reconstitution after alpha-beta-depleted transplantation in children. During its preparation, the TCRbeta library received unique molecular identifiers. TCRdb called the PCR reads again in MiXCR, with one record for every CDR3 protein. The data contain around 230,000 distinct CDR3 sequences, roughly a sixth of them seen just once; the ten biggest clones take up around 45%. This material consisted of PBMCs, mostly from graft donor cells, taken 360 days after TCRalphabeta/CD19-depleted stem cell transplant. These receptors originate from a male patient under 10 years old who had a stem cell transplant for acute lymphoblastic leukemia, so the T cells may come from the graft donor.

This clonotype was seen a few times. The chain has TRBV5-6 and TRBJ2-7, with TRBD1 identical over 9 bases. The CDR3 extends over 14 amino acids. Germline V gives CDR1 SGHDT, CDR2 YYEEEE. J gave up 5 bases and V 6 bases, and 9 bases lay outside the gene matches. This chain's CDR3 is CASTSGTGTHEQYF. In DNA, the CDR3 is TGTGCCAGCACCTCCGGGACAGGGACCCACGAGCAGTACTTC. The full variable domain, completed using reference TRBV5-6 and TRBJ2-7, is DAGVTQSPTHLIKTRGQQVTLRCSPKSGHDTVSWYQQALGQGPQFIFQYYEEEERQRGNFPDRFSGHQFPNYSSELNVNALLLGDSALYLCASTSGTGTHEQYFGPGTRLTVT.

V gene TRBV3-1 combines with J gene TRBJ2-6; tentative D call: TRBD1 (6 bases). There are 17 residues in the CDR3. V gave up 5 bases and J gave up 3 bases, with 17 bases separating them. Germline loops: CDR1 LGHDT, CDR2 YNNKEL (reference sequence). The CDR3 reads CASSGRDTLIGANVLTF. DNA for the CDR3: TGTGCCAGCAGCGGACGGGACACGCTTATTGGGGCCAACGTCCTGACTTTC.

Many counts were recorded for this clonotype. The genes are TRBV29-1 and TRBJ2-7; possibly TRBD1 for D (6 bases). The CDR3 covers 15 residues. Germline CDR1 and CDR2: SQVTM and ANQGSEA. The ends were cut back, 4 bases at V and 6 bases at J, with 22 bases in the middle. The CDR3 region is CSVVPTGLNIPEQYF. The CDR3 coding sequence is TGCAGCGTTGTTCCTACAGGGCTAAACATCCCCGAGCAGTACTTC.

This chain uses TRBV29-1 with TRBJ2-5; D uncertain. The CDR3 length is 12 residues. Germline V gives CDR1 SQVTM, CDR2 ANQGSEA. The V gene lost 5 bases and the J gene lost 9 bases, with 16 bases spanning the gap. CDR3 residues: CSVRHRQWSQYF. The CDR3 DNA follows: TGCAGCGTTCGACACCGTCAGTGGTCCCAGTACTTC.

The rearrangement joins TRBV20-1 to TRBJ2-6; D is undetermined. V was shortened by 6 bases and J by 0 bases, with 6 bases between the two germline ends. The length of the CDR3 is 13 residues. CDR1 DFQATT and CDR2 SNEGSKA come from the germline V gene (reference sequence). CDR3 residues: CSAVISGANVLTF. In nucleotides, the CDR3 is TGCAGTGCCGTTATCTCTGGGGCCAACGTCCTGACTTTC.

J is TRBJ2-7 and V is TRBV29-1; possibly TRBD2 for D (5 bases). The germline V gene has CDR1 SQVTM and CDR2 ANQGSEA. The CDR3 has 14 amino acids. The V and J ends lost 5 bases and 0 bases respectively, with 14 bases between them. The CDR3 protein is CSVRLRDLSYEQYF. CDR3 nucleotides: TGCAGCGTTAGGCTACGGGATCTCTCCTACGAGCAGTACTTC.

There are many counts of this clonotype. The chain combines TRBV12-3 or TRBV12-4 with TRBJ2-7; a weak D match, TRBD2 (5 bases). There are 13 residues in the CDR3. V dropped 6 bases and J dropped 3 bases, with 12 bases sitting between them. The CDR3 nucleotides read TGTGCCAGCAGCCCCGGGAACTACTACGAGCAGTACTTC. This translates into CASSPGNYYEQYF.

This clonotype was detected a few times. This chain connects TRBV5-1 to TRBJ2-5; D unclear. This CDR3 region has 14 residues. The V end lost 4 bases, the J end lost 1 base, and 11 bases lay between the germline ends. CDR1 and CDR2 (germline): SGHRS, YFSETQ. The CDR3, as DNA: TGCGCCAGCAGCCGCTCGAGTCCCCAAGAGACCCAGTACTTC. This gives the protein CASSRSSPQETQYF.

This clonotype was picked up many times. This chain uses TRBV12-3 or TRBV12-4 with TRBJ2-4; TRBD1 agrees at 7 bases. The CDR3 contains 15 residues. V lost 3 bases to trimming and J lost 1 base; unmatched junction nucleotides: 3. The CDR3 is CASSLTGLAKNIQYF. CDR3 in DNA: TGTGCCAGCAGTTTGACAGGGTTGGCCAAAAACATTCAGTACTTC.

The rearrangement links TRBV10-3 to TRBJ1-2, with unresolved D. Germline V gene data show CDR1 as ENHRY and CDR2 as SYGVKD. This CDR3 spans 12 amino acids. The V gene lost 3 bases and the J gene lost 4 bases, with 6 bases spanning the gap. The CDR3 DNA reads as TGTGCCATCAGTGATGGGGTCTATGGCTACACCTTC. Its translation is CAISDGVYGYTF.

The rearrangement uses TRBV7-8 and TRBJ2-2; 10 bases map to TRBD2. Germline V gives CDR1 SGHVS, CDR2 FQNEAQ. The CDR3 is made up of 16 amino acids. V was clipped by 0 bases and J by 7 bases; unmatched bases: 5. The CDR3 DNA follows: TGTGCCAGCAGCTTAGCGCTAGCGGGGGACATCGGGGAGCTGTTTTTT. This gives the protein CASSLALAGDIGELFF.

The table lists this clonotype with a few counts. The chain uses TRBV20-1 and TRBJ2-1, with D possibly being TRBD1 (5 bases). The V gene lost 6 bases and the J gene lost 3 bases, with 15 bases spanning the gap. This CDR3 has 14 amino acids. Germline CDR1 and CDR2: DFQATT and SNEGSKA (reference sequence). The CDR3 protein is CSAWGQAGYNEQFF. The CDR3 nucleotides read TGCAGTGCATGGGGCCAAGCAGGCTACAATGAGCAGTTCTTC.

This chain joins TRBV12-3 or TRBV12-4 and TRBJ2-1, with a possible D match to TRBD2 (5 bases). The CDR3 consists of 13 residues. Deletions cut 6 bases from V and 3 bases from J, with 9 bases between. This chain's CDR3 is CASRGSDYNEQFF. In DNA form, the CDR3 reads TGTGCCAGCAGGGGTAGCGACTACAATGAGCAGTTCTTC.

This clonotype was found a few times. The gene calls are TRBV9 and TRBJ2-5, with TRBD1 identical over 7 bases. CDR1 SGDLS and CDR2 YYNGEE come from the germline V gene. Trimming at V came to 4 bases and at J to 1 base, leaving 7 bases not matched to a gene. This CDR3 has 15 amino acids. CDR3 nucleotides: TGTGCCAGCAGCCATGGGACAGACCTCCAAGAGACCCAGTACTTC. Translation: CASSHGTDLQETQYF.

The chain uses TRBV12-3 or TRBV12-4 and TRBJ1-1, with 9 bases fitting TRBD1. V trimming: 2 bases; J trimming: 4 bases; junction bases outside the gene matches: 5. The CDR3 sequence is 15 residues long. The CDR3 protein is CASSLTGQGSTEAFF. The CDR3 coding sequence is TGTGCCAGCAGTTTAACGGGACAGGGTTCCACTGAAGCTTTCTTT.

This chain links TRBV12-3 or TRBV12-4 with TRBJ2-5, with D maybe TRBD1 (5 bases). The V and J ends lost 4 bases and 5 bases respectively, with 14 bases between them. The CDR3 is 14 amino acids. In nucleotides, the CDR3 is TGTGCCAGCAGTTACCGGGCCCCAGGGGAGACCCAGTACTTC. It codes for CASSYRAPGETQYF.

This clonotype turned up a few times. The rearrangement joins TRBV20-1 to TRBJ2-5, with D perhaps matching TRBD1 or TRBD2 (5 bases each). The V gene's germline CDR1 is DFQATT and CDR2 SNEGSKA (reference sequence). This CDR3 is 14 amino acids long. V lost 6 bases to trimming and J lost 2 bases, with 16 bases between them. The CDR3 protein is CSADRDLTQETQYF. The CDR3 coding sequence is TGCAGTGCCGACCGGGACCTCACTCAAGAGACCCAGTACTTC.

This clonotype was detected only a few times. The CDR3 here is CASSLRPLRDYEQYF. CDR3 coding DNA: TGTGCCAGCAGCCTCAGGCCTCTGCGGGACTACGAGCAGTACTTC. V usage is TRBV6-2 or TRBV6-3 and J usage is TRBJ2-7; tentatively, D is TRBD2 (6 bases). This CDR3 comprises 15 residues. Germline V lookup: CDR1 MNHEY, CDR2 SVGEGT. V was cut by 6 bases and J by 3 bases, with 18 bases left in between.